Given below is one T cell receptor (beta chain) in context. CDR3 length equals 13 residues. CDR1 is KGHDR and CDR2 is SFDVKD in the germline V gene. V shed 12 bases and J shed 4 bases, with 17 bases lying between them. Some clones are missing from TCRdb's copy, which holds only in-frame ones; the method was immunoSEQ multiplex PCR. The table includes some 160,000 clones, approximately 96% detected once. The sample comes from a study of control samples from healthy donors and cancer patients. The specimen was blood. This receptor was obtained from a woman aged 40 to 49 in good health. V gene TRBV24-1 combines with J gene TRBJ1-1, with a possible D match to TRBD1 (5 bases). CDR3 loop: CASLSTGGTEAFF. The CDR3 DNA is TGTGCCTCCCTCTCCACGGGGGGCACTGAAGCTTTCTTT.